This T cell receptor (beta chain) was recorded in a study of blood T cell repertoires in COVID-19. About the research overall: PBMCs, B-cell-depleted T cells, or T cells were the source of the cDNA or gDNA that made up the material.

The CDR3 is made up of 14 amino acids. J was trimmed by 3 bases and V by 6 bases; bases with no gene match: 6. The germline gives CDR1 SEHNR, CDR2 FQNEAQ (reference sequence). Participants' reported clinical history set cohort assignment. Methods used by the authors: Estimated nucleated cell counts came from reference gene primer amplification. The repertoire was sequenced with immunoSEQ multiplex PCR; TCRdb's copy has only in-frame clones and lacks some. V, J and clone size are those of that table, while D and trimming were read from the DNA. The sample gives about 220,000 clones, just under 85% of which show up once; 1.3% is in the top ten.

The rearrangement links TRBV7-9 to TRBJ2-3, with TRBD1 identical over 7 bases. The receptor was isolated from a woman aged 40 to 50 with acute COVID-19. The sequencing sample was made of PBMCs or T cells enriched from blood (not recorded which). As DNA, the CDR3 is TGTGCCAGCAGTTCCGGGACAGATACAGATACGCAGTATTTT. Translating gives CASSSGTDTDTQYF.